Listed below are T cell receptor beta chains from one sample, sequenced in a study of shared clonotypes between healthy human individuals. Assay used: immunoSEQ multiplex PCR; TCRdb lists only in-frame clones, some missing. The table records roughly 2.4 million clones, approximately 94% of them present only once. Sequencing used naive CD4+ T cells sorted from blood. These receptors all stem from a man aged 18 to 35 in good health. CDR3s include the opening cysteine and the closing phenylalanine or tryptophan. Each record gives: V gene, J gene, D gene, clone size, CDR3 protein, CDR3 DNA. A D gene is named only where the DNA matches it firmly. For some rows the clone size is stated as once, few or many, or as a class when expanded; others skip it.

TRBV5-1	TRBJ2-5	TRBD1	.	CASSFLTGGQETQYF	TGCGCCAGCAGCTTCCTGACAGGGGGCCAAGAGACCCAGTACTTC
TRBV27	TRBJ1-5	.	.	CASSPSVERRNQPQHF	TGTGCCAGCAGTCCCTCCGTAGAACGGAGAAATCAGCCCCAGCATTTT
TRBV9	TRBJ2-5	TRBD2	.	CASSVGSLAGGETQYF	TGTGCCAGCAGCGTAGGGAGTCTAGCGGGAGGAGAGACCCAGTACTTC
TRBV30	TRBJ1-5	.	.	CAWSVLGEMGQPQHF	TGTGCCTGGAGTGTACTCGGGGAAATGGGTCAGCCCCAGCATTTT
TRBV30	TRBJ2-4	.	.	CAWSLEGAKNIQYF	TGTGCCTGGAGTTTGGAGGGGGCCAAAAACATTCAGTACTTC
TRBV28	TRBJ1-5	.	.	CASRRSNQPQHF	TGTGCCAGCCGCAGGTCGAATCAGCCCCAGCATTTT
TRBV21-1	TRBJ2-1	.	.	CASKTSFMSNEQFF	TGTGCCAGCAAAACTAGCTTTATGAGCAATGAGCAGTTCTTC
TRBV28	TRBJ1-5	TRBD1	.	CASSATGASNQPQHF	TGTGCCAGCAGCGCCACAGGGGCAAGCAATCAGCCCCAGCATTTT
TRBV7-2	TRBJ2-4	TRBD2	.	CASSVVGLAGKNIQYF	TGTGCCAGCAGCGTAGTCGGACTAGCGGGGAAAAACATTCAGTACTTC
TRBV18	TRBJ2-7	.	.	CASSPPAAVSYEQYF	TGTGCCAGCTCACCACCGGCGGCAGTATCCTACGAGCAGTACTTC
TRBV5-1	TRBJ2-7	.	.	CASRPGTQGEQYF	TGCGCCAGCAGGCCGGGAACCCAGGGCGAGCAGTACTTC
TRBV9	TRBJ2-3	.	.	CASSGRTSTDTQYF	TGTGCCAGCAGCGGCCGGACTAGCACAGATACGCAGTATTTT
TRBV11-2	TRBJ2-7	.	.	CASSSDSYEQYF	TGTGCCAGCAGCTCGGACAGCTACGAGCAGTACTTC
TRBV28	TRBJ2-4	TRBD2	.	CASSSPASGENIQYF	TGTGCCAGCAGTTCCCCTGCTAGCGGCGAAAACATTCAGTACTTC
TRBV6-6	TRBJ1-3	.	.	CASSYSLVSGNTIYF	TGTGCCAGCAGTTACTCGCTAGTCTCTGGAAACACCATATATTTT
TRBV9	TRBJ2-3	.	.	CASSVASGTDTQYF	TGTGCCAGCAGCGTCGCTAGCGGCACAGATACGCAGTATTTT
TRBV27	TRBJ2-2	.	.	CASSSPLGTGELFF	TGTGCCAGCAGTTCCCCACTGGGAACCGGGGAGCTGTTTTTT
TRBV30	TRBJ2-7	.	.	CAWKWGRRPSYEQYF	TGTGCCTGGAAATGGGGGAGGAGACCCTCCTACGAGCAGTACTTC
TRBV14	TRBJ1-2	.	.	CASSQDRLYGYTF	TGTGCCAGCAGCCAAGACAGACTCTATGGCTACACCTTC
TRBV5-1	TRBJ1-3	.	.	CASSVFTADGNTIYF	TGCGCCAGCAGCGTATTCACAGCGGATGGAAACACCATATATTTT
TRBV14	TRBJ1-6	TRBD1	.	CASSQDRGPNSPLHF	TGTGCCAGCAGCCAAGACAGGGGGCCGAATTCACCCCTCCACTTT
TRBV2	TRBJ1-5	TRBD1	few	CASSEEDRGNQPQHF	TGTGCCAGCAGTGAAGAGGACAGGGGCAATCAGCCCCAGCATTTT
TRBV7-2	TRBJ1-5	.	.	CASSQLYPWGNQPQHF	TGTGCCAGCAGCCAATTGTACCCTTGGGGCAATCAGCCCCAGCATTTT
TRBV7-9	TRBJ2-7	.	.	CASSRRDSYYEQYF	TGTGCCAGCAGCAGACGGGACTCCTACTACGAGCAGTACTTC
TRBV9	TRBJ1-3	.	.	CASSSPGASGNTIYF	TGTGCCAGCAGCTCCCCGGGGGCTTCCGGAAACACCATATATTTT
TRBV10-1	TRBJ2-2	.	.	CASSDGVSTGELFF	TGCGCCAGCAGTGATGGCGTAAGCACCGGGGAGCTGTTTTTT
TRBV5-1	TRBJ2-7	TRBD2	.	CASSILAGSSYEQYF	TGCGCCAGCAGCATACTAGCGGGGAGCTCCTACGAGCAGTACTTC
TRBV7-9	TRBJ2-1	TRBD2	.	CASGWGLAGGNEQFF	TGTGCCAGCGGCTGGGGACTAGCGGGAGGAAATGAGCAGTTCTTC
TRBV27	TRBJ2-7	.	.	CASSLLFGTDPPREQYF	TGTGCCAGCAGTTTATTATTCGGGACGGATCCCCCCCGCGAGCAGTACTTC
TRBV6-1	TRBJ2-5	.	.	CASSVRDNQETQYF	TGTGCCAGCAGCGTCCGGGATAACCAAGAGACCCAGTACTTC
TRBV6-1	TRBJ2-3	.	.	CASSGGYPSDTQYF	TGTGCCAGCAGTGGTGGTTATCCGTCAGATACGCAGTATTTT
TRBV18	TRBJ1-4	.	.	CASSPVRGRKTGEDEKLFF	TGTGCCAGCTCACCAGTCAGGGGAAGAAAGACTGGGGAGGATGAAAAACTGTTTTTT
TRBV7-2	TRBJ1-6	.	.	CASSLPAGITGSPLHF	TGTGCCAGCAGCTTACCGGCAGGGATAACGGGATCACCCCTCCACTTT
TRBV25-1	TRBJ2-2	.	.	CASSELARELFF	TGTGCCAGCAGTGAATTGGCCCGGGAGCTGTTTTTT
TRBV7-8	TRBJ2-7	.	.	CASSAGLAVYEQYF	TGTGCCAGCAGCGCGGGACTTGCGGTCTACGAGCAGTACTTC
TRBV5-4	TRBJ1-4	.	.	CASSFDTSTNEKLFF	TGTGCCAGCAGCTTTGACACTTCAACTAATGAAAAACTGTTTTTT
TRBV5-6	TRBJ1-3	.	once	CASSLFTPGDTIYF	TGTGCCAGCAGCTTGTTCACCCCGGGAGACACCATATATTTT
TRBV18	TRBJ1-3	TRBD1	.	CASSPTGQGVGNTIYF	TGTGCCAGCTCACCCACGGGACAGGGTGTTGGAAACACCATATATTTT
TRBV5-1	TRBJ2-3	.	.	CASSWTPSRGTDTQYF	TGCGCCAGCAGCTGGACTCCCTCTCGGGGCACAGATACGCAGTATTTT
TRBV7-8	TRBJ1-5	.	.	CASSLVGTTYSNQPQHF	TGTGCCAGCAGCTTAGTGGGCACTACGTATAGCAATCAGCCCCAGCATTTT
TRBV18	TRBJ2-7	TRBD1	.	CASSPPGQGAIYEQYF	TGTGCCAGCTCACCACCAGGACAGGGGGCTATCTACGAGCAGTACTTC
TRBV18	TRBJ1-4	.	.	CASSPQGGSEKLFF	TGTGCCAGCTCCCCCCAGGGAGGGAGTGAAAAACTGTTTTTT
TRBV7-2	TRBJ1-5	.	.	CASSFGGLNQPQHF	TGTGCCAGCAGCTTTGGGGGGCTCAATCAGCCCCAGCATTTT
TRBV28	TRBJ1-6	TRBD1	once	CASSPRTGSYNSPLHF	TGTGCCAGCAGTCCACGGACAGGCTCCTATAATTCACCCCTCCACTTT
TRBV28	TRBJ2-7	.	.	CASSSVPRPYEQYF	TGTGCCAGCAGTTCTGTTCCCCGACCCTACGAGCAGTACTTC
TRBV28	TRBJ2-1	.	.	CASSPGAYNEQFF	TGTGCCAGCAGCCCCGGGGCCTACAATGAGCAGTTCTTC
TRBV4-1	TRBJ2-1	.	.	CASSQVGSTTFF	TGCGCCAGCAGCCAAGTGGGCTCTACAACGTTCTTC
TRBV6-5	TRBJ1-2	.	few	CASSYAGSYGYTF	TGTGCCAGCAGTTACGCCGGCTCCTATGGCTACACCTTC
TRBV4-2	TRBJ1-1	.	.	CASSQDGEKNTEAFF	TGTGCCAGCAGCCAAGACGGGGAGAAGAACACTGAAGCTTTCTTT
TRBV7-2	TRBJ2-3	.	.	CASSLEGRTQYF	TGTGCCAGCAGCTTGGAGGGGAGAACGCAGTATTTT
TRBV30	TRBJ1-6	TRBD1	once	CAWVTGQGSSYNSPLHF	TGTGCCTGGGTCACCGGACAGGGAAGCTCCTATAATTCACCCCTCCACTTT
TRBV7-2	TRBJ2-2	TRBD2	once	CASSLVSGRAFTGELFF	TGTGCCAGCAGCTTAGTCAGCGGGAGGGCCTTCACCGGGGAGCTGTTTTTT
TRBV30	TRBJ2-5	.	few	CAWGEVLETQYF	TGTGCCTGGGGGGAGGTTCTGGAGACCCAGTACTTC
TRBV28	TRBJ1-5	TRBD1	.	CASSGGGGQGYNQPQHF	TGTGCCAGCAGCGGCGGAGGGGGACAGGGGTATAATCAGCCCCAGCATTTT
TRBV5-1	TRBJ2-7	TRBD1	.	CASSPRPGTGFYEQYF	TGCGCCAGCAGCCCCCGGCCCGGGACAGGGTTCTACGAGCAGTACTTC
TRBV19	TRBJ2-2	TRBD2	once	CASSDPRRGGANTGELFF	TGTGCCAGTAGTGATCCCCGGCGCGGGGGGGCGAACACCGGGGAGCTGTTTTTT
TRBV6-5	TRBJ2-3	TRBD2	.	CASRTSGTSTDTQYF	TGTGCCAGCAGGACTAGCGGAACTAGCACAGATACGCAGTATTTT
TRBV5-1	TRBJ2-2	.	.	CASRSSEGAGGELFF	TGCGCCAGCAGGTCCAGTGAGGGCGCCGGCGGGGAGCTGTTTTTT
TRBV11-2	TRBJ1-4	.	.	CASSLEGRGNEKLFF	TGTGCCAGCAGCTTAGAAGGCAGGGGAAATGAAAAACTGTTTTTT